Listed below are T cell receptor beta chains from one sample, sequenced in a study of blood T cells in healthy people across ages. MiXCR, applied by TCRdb to the 5' RACE reads, yields one record per CDR3 protein. The top ten clones hold 7.9% of a sample with about 1,600,000 distinct CDR3 sequences, roughly 45% of them seen once. The sequenced material came from blood. The receptors were gathered from a woman aged 18-29 years in good health. The CDR3 runs from the conserved cysteine through the conserved F or W. The order of the fields is CDR3 length, V gene, D gene, clone size, J gene, CDR3 protein, CDR3 DNA. A D gene is named only where the DNA matches it firmly. The size entry is marked missing in some rows and otherwise reads once, few, many or a size class.

16	TRBV6-1	TRBD1	-	TRBJ1-5	CASSEWTGSANQPQHF	TGTGCCAGCAGTGAATGGACAGGGTCCGCCAATCAGCCCCAGCATTTT
12	TRBV18	-	-	TRBJ1-1	CASSPRRVEAFF	TGTGCCAGCTCACCCCGGAGAGTGGAAGCTTTCTTT
14	TRBV28	TRBD1	-	TRBJ2-5	CASSLRQGKETQYF	TGTGCCAGCAGTCTCCGACAGGGAAAGGAGACCCAGTACTTC
16	TRBV6-1	-	-	TRBJ2-7	CASTERTGTAPYEQYF	TGTGCCAGCACCGAAAGGACCGGGACGGCACCCTACGAGCAGTACTTC
13	TRBV9	-	-	TRBJ1-4	CASSQGFNEKLFF	TGTGCCAGCAGCCAGGGGTTTAATGAAAAACTGTTTTTT
14	TRBV5-8	-	few	TRBJ2-7	CASSLGQWNYEQYF	TGTGCCAGCAGCCTGGGGCAGTGGAACTACGAGCAGTACTTC
14	TRBV9	TRBD1	few	TRBJ2-7	CASSVQGAGYEQYF	TGTGCCAGCAGCGTCCAGGGGGCTGGGTACGAGCAGTACTTC
14	TRBV10-3	TRBD2	few	TRBJ2-5	CAIQEGGGRETQYF	TGTGCCATCCAAGAGGGCGGGGGTCGAGAGACCCAGTACTTC
19	TRBV20-1	TRBD1	few	TRBJ2-6	CSARVDGTGFFSGANVLTF	TGCAGTGCTAGAGTGGATGGGACAGGGTTTTTTTCTGGGGCCAACGTCCTGACTTTC
12	TRBV19	-	-	TRBJ1-5	CASSKGPTAQHF	TGTGCCAGTAGTAAGGGGCCGACGGCCCAGCATTTT
12	TRBV5-1	-	many	TRBJ2-5	CASSSIGETQYF	TGCGCCAGCAGCTCGATCGGCGAGACCCAGTACTTC
13	TRBV12-5	-	-	TRBJ1-5	CASGLEEAGRQHF	TGTGCTAGTGGTTTAGAGGAAGCAGGACGGCAGCATTTT
14	TRBV20-1	TRBD1	-	TRBJ2-1	CSAQTGAAMDEQFF	TGCAGTGCTCAGACAGGGGCAGCGATGGATGAGCAGTTCTTC
14	TRBV20-1	-	-	TRBJ2-3	CSASSLGSTDTQYF	TGCAGTGCTAGCAGTTTGGGCTCCACAGATACGCAGTATTTT
13	TRBV11-2	-	-	TRBJ2-7	CASSGVSGNEQYF	TGTGCCAGCAGCGGGGTTTCGGGGAATGAGCAGTACTTC
14	TRBV10-3	TRBD2	-	TRBJ2-5	CAISGGGYQETQYF	TGTGCCATCAGTGGCGGGGGGTACCAAGAGACCCAGTACTTC
15	TRBV10-3	TRBD2	-	TRBJ2-5	CAISVTSGSQETQYF	TGTGCCATCAGTGTGACTAGCGGATCGCAGGAGACCCAGTACTTC
14	TRBV13	-	-	TRBJ1-5	CASSLVGGDQPQHF	TGTGCCAGCAGCTTAGTGGGGGGGGACCAGCCCCAGCATTTT
16	TRBV7-3	TRBD2	few	TRBJ2-4	CASSLGYAAGDNEQYF	TGTGCCAGCAGCTTAGGGTATGCAGCGGGGGACAATGAGCAGTACTTC
15	TRBV9	TRBD2	few	TRBJ2-7	CASSASGGHSYEQYF	TGTGCCAGCAGCGCTAGCGGGGGACATTCCTACGAGCAGTACTTC